This is a list of T cell receptor beta chains from one sample in a study of cytomegalovirus exposure and HLA in healthy donors. Repertoires were generated with immunoSEQ multiplex PCR, while TCRdb's copy carries only in-frame clones and drops some. Of approximately 70,000 clones listed, roughly 78% are singletons. Sequencing was performed on PBMCs. The receptors originated from a woman aged 40 to 50 in good health and CMV-seropositive. The conserved cysteine and the conserved F or W are not part of the CDR3 here. Only part of the rows carry a size: once, few, many, or a class if the clone is expanded.

clone size: -; J gene: TRBJ2-5; V gene: TRBV5-1; CDR3 protein: ASSLSGGGETQY
clone size: -; J gene: TRBJ1-1; V gene: TRBV7-9; CDR3 protein: SSSFTGRTEAF
clone size: -; J gene: TRBJ1-4; V gene: TRBV12-1; CDR3 protein: ASSTPDRGANEKLF
clone size: -; J gene: TRBJ1-4; V gene: TRBV2; CDR3 protein: ASSRQPTNEKLF
clone size: -; J gene: -; V gene: TRBV7-9; CDR3 protein: ASSNPLAANSYEQY
clone size: once; J gene: TRBJ2-1; V gene: TRBV7-6; CDR3 protein: ASSLTSGDYNEQF
clone size: few; J gene: TRBJ2-6; V gene: TRBV25-1; CDR3 protein: ASSRQGTQSGANVLT
clone size: -; J gene: TRBJ1-2; V gene: TRBV19; CDR3 protein: ASSIDSDPGHTNYGYT
clone size: -; J gene: TRBJ2-7; V gene: TRBV7-3; CDR3 protein: ASSYYVGNEQY
clone size: -; J gene: -; V gene: TRBV6-8; CDR3 protein: ASRPGTASSYEQY
clone size: -; J gene: TRBJ1-4; V gene: TRBV6-6; CDR3 protein: ASSYRDNNEKLF
clone size: -; J gene: TRBJ2-7; V gene: TRBV11-2; CDR3 protein: ASSPWGTRGEQY
clone size: -; J gene: TRBJ1-5; V gene: TRBV5-1; CDR3 protein: ASSSSGGGRNQPQH
clone size: -; J gene: TRBJ1-4; V gene: TRBV7-9; CDR3 protein: ASSAKQGGKLF
clone size: few; J gene: TRBJ1-2; V gene: TRBV15; CDR3 protein: ATSTGLSYGYT
clone size: -; J gene: TRBJ1-1; V gene: TRBV5-1; CDR3 protein: ASSSPGNTEAF
clone size: -; J gene: TRBJ1-2; V gene: TRBV10-3; CDR3 protein: AISESNGGNYGYT
clone size: -; J gene: TRBJ1-1; V gene: TRBV2; CDR3 protein: ASARTGASTEAF
clone size: -; J gene: TRBJ1-5; V gene: TRBV4-1; CDR3 protein: ASSQDGTAYSNQPQH
clone size: -; J gene: TRBJ1-5; V gene: TRBV9; CDR3 protein: ASSKTGGQPQH
clone size: -; J gene: TRBJ2-5; V gene: TRBV7-2; CDR3 protein: ASSRGYQETQY
clone size: -; J gene: TRBJ2-1; V gene: TRBV2; CDR3 protein: ASSRSGGADSEQF
clone size: -; J gene: TRBJ2-3; V gene: TRBV5-1; CDR3 protein: ASSLGRTSTDTQY
clone size: -; J gene: TRBJ1-6; V gene: TRBV6-5; CDR3 protein: ASRQGSHSPLH
clone size: -; J gene: TRBJ2-5; V gene: TRBV4-1; CDR3 protein: ASSQALAGPRETQY
clone size: once; J gene: TRBJ2-5; V gene: TRBV5-1; CDR3 protein: ASSLGASRETQY
clone size: -; J gene: TRBJ2-1; V gene: TRBV9; CDR3 protein: ASSEGQSYNEQF
clone size: -; J gene: TRBJ2-7; V gene: TRBV5-1; CDR3 protein: ASTHGTGGGWY
clone size: -; J gene: TRBJ2-1; V gene: TRBV7-7; CDR3 protein: ASSLLQDYNEQF
clone size: few; J gene: TRBJ2-1; V gene: TRBV6-4; CDR3 protein: ASSATSGGNEQF
clone size: -; J gene: TRBJ2-1; V gene: TRBV5-8; CDR3 protein: ASSLGQGGPGEQF
clone size: -; J gene: TRBJ2-3; V gene: TRBV10-3; CDR3 protein: AISEWGLAEADTQY
clone size: -; J gene: TRBJ1-4; V gene: TRBV15; CDR3 protein: ATSRGGGGEKLF
clone size: few; J gene: TRBJ1-2; V gene: TRBV19; CDR3 protein: ASSTWDRSNYGYT
clone size: -; J gene: TRBJ2-1; V gene: TRBV21-1; CDR3 protein: ASSKRWDRYNEQF
clone size: -; J gene: TRBJ2-3; V gene: TRBV9; CDR3 protein: ASSVGRTNTDTQY